This T cell receptor beta chain was identified in a study of blood T cell repertoires in COVID-19. Study context: Nucleic acid was either cDNA or gDNA, and it came from T cells, B-cell-depleted T cells, or PBMCs.

Original analysis: Estimates of nucleated cell counts were drawn from the amplification of reference gene primers. Only in-frame clones appear in the TCRdb table, and some are missing; sequencing was by immunoSEQ multiplex PCR. The V and J calls and the clone size are those of that table, but D and trimming were determined from the DNA. The sample consists of around 58,000 clones, around 85% of them appearing once. Only one count was recorded for this clone. The CDR3 totals 14 residues. The J gene is TRBJ1-1, the V gene TRBV7-5; TRBD1 is taken as the D call from the table, unchecked against the DNA. TRBV7-5 is a pseudogene segment. The sample comprised peripheral blood. The clonotype originates from a human donor in a cohort sampled during active COVID-19. The CDR3 sequence is CARSFGTPNTEAFF. The CDR3 DNA reads as TGTGCCAGAAGCTTTGGGACACCAAACACTGAAGCTTTCTTT.